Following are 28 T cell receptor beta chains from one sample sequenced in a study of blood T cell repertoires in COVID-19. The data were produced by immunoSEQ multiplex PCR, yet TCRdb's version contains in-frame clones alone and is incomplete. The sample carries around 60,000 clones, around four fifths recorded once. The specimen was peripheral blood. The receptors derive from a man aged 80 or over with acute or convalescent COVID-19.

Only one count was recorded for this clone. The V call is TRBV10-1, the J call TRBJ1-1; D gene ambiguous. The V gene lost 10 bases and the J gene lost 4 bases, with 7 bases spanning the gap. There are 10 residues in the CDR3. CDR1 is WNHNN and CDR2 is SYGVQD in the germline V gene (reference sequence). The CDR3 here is CAIPTTEAFF. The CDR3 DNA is TGCGCCATACCTACCACTGAAGCTTTCTTT.

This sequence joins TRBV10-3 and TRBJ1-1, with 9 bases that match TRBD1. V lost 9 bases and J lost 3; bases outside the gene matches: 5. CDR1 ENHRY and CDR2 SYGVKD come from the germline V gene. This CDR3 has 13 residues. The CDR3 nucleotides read TGTGCCATACGTACAGGGGGCGACACTGAAGCTTTCTTT. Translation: CAIRTGGDTEAFF.

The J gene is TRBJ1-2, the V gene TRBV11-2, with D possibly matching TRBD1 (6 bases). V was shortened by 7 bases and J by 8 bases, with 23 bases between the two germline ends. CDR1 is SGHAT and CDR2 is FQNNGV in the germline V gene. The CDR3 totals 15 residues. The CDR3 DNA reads TGTGCCAGCACCGCCGGGACAACTGTATTGACCGGCTACACCTTC. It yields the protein CASTAGTTVLTGYTF.

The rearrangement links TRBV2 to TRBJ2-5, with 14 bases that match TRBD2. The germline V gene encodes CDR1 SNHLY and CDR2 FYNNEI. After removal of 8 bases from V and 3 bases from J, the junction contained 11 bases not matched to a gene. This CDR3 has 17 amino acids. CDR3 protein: CASAGGGLAGDKETQYF. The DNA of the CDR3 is TGTGCCAGCGCTGGAGGGGGACTAGCGGGGGACAAAGAGACCCAGTACTTC.

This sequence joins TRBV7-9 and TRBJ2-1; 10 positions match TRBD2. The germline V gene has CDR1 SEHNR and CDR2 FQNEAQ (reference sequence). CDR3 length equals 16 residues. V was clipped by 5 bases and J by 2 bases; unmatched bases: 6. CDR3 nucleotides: TGTGCCAGCAGCATCCGGACTAGCGGAACCTACAATGAGCAGTTCTTC. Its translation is CASSIRTSGTYNEQFF.

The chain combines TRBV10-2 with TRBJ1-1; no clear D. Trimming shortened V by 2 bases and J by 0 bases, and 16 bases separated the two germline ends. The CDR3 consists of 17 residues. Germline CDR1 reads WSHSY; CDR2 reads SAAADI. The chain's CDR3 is CASSEPLRGGLNTEAFF. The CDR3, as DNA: TGCGCCAGCAGTGAGCCCCTTCGGGGAGGCCTGAACACTGAAGCTTTCTTT.

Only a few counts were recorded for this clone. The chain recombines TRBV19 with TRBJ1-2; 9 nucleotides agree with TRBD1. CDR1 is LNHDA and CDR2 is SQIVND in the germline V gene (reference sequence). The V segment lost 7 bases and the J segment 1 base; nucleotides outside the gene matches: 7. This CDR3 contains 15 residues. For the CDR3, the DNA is TGTGCCAGTAATTTCCGGGACAGGGTTAACTATGGCTACACCTTC. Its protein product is CASNFRDRVNYGYTF.

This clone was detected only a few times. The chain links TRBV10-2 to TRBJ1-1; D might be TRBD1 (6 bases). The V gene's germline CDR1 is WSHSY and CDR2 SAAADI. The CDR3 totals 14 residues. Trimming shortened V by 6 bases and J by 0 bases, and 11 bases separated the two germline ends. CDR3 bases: TGCGCCAGCAGGGGGGCCCAGATGAACACTGAAGCTTTCTTT. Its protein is CASRGAQMNTEAFF.

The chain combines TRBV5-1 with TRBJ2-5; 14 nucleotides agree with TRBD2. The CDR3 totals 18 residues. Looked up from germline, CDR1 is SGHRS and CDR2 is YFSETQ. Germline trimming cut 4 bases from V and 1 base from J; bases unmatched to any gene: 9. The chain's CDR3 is CASSPGLGLAGGQETQYF. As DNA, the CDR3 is TGCGCCAGCAGCCCAGGCCTCGGACTAGCGGGGGGCCAAGAGACCCAGTACTTC.

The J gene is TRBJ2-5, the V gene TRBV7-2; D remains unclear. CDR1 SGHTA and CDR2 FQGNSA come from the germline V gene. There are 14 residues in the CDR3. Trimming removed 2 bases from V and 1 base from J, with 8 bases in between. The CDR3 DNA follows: TGTGCCAGCAGCTTAATGAGAAGCCAAGAGACCCAGTACTTC. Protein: CASSLMRSQETQYF.

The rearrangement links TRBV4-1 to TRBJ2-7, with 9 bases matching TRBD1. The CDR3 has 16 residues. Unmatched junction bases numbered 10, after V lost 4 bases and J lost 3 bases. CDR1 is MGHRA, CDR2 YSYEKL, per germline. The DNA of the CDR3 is TGCGCCAGCAGCCCCTCCGGGACAGGGAAAAACTACGAGCAGTACTTC. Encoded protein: CASSPSGTGKNYEQYF.

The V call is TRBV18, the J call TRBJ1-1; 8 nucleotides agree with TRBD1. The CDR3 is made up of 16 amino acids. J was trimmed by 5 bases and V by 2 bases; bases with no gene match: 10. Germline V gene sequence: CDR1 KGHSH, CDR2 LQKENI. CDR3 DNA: TGTGCCAGCTCACCATCCTTACAGGGGGTTGGGACTGAAGCTTTCTTT. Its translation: CASSPSLQGVGTEAFF.

CDR3: CAWSALTWQTFF. Here the CDR3 DNA reads TGTGCCTGGAGCGCCTTGACTTGGCAGACTTTCTTT. The chain employs TRBV30 and TRBJ1-1; unclear D gene. Trimming pared 3 bases from V and 12 bases from J, leaving 17 bases between. Germline V lookup: CDR1 GTSNPN, CDR2 SVGIG (reference sequence). This CDR3 spans 12 amino acids.

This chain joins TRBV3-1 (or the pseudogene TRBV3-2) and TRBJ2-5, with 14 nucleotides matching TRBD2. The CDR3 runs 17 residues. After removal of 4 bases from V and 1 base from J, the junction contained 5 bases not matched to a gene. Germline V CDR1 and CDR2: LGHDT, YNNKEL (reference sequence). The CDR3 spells CASSLRGLAGGQETQYF. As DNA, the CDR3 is TGTGCCAGCAGCCTTCGTGGACTAGCGGGGGGCCAAGAGACCCAGTACTTC.

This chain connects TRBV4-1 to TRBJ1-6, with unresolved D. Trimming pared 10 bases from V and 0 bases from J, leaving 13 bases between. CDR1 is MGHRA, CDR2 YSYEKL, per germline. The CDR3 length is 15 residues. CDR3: CATSVPGSYNSPLHF. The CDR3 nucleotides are TGCGCCACCAGTGTTCCAGGCTCCTATAATTCACCCCTCCACTTT.

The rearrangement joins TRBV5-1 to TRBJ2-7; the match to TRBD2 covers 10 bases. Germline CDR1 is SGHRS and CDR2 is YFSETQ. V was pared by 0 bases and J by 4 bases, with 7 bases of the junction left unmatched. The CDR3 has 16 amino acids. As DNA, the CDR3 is TGCGCCAGCAGCTTGGTTAGCGGGGGGCCAGGGTACGAGCAGTACTTC. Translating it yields CASSLVSGGPGYEQYF.

The CDR3 here is CASSAGPGGNEQFF. CDR3 sequence (DNA): TGTGCCAGCAGCGCAGGTCCGGGGGGTAATGAGCAGTTCTTC. This chain uses TRBV5-4 with TRBJ2-1, with 7 bases identical to TRBD2. With V trimmed by 4 bases and J by 7 bases, 8 bases remained unmatched. This CDR3 region has 14 residues. CDR1 SGHNT and CDR2 YYREEE come from the germline V gene (reference sequence).

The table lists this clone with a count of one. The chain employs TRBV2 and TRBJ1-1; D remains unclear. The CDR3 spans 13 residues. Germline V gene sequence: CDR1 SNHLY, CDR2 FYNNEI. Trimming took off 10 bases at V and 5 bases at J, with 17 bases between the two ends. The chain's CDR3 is CATGTGMSTEAFF. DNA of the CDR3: TGTGCCACTGGTACCGGGATGAGTACTGAAGCTTTCTTT. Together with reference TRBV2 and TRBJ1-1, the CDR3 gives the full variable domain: EPEVTQTPSHQVTQMGQEVILRCVPISNHLYFYWYRQILGQKVEFLVSFYNNEISEKSEIFDDQFSVERPDGSNFTLKIRSTKLEDSAMYFCATGTGMSTEAFFGQGTRLTVV.

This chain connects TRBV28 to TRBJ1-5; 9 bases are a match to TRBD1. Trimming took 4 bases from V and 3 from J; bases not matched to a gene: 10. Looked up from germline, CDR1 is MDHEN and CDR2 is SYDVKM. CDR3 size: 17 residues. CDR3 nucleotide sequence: TGTGCCAGCAGTTCCCTGGGGACAGGGCGGACCAATCAGCCCCAGCATTTT. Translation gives CASSSLGTGRTNQPQHF. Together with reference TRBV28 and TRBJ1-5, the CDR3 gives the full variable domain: DVKVTQSSRYLVKRTGEKVFLECVQDMDHENMFWYRQDPGLGLRLIYFSYDVKMKEKGDIPEGYSVSREKKERFSLILESASTNQTSMYLCASSSLGTGRTNQPQHFGDGTRLSIL.

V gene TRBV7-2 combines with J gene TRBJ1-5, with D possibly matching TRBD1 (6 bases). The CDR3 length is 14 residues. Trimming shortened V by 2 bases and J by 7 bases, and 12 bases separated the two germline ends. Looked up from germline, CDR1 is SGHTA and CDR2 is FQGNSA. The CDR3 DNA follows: TGTGCCAGCAGCTTATGGGCAGGGGACCAGCCCCAGCATTTT. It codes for CASSLWAGDQPQHF.

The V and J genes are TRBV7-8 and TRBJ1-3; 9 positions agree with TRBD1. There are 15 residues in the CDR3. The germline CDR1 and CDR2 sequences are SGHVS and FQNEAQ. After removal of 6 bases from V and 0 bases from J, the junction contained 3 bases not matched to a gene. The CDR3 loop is CASSGQGFSGNTIYF. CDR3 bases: TGTGCCAGCAGTGGACAGGGGTTCTCTGGAAACACCATATATTTT.

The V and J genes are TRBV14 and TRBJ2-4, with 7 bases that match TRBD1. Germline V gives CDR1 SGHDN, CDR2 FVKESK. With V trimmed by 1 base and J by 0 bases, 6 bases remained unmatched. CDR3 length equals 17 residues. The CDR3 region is CASSQGQGVLAKNIQYF. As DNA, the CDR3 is TGTGCCAGCAGCCAAGGGCAGGGGGTTTTAGCCAAAAACATTCAGTACTTC.

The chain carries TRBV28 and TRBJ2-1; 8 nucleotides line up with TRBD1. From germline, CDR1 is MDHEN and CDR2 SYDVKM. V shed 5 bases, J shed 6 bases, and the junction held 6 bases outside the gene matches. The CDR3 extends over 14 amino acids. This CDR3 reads CASSPRTGRNEQFF. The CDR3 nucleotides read TGTGCCAGCAGTCCCCGGACAGGGCGCAATGAGCAGTTCTTC. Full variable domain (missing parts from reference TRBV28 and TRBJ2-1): DVKVTQSSRYLVKRTGEKVFLECVQDMDHENMFWYRQDPGLGLRLIYFSYDVKMKEKGDIPEGYSVSREKKERFSLILESASTNQTSMYLCASSPRTGRNEQFFGPGTRLTVL.

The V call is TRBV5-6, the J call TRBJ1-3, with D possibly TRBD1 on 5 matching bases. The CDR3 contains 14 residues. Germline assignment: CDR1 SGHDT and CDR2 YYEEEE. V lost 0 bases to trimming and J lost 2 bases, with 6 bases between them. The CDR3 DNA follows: TGTGCCAGCAGCTTGGCGGGGGCTGGAAACACCATATATTTT. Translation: CASSLAGAGNTIYF.

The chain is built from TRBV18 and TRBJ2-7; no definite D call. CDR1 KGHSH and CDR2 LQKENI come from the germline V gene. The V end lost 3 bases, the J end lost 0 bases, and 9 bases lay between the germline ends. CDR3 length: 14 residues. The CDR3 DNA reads TGTGCCAGCTCACCCAATCCGAGCTCCTACGAGCAGTACTTC. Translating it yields CASSPNPSSYEQYF.

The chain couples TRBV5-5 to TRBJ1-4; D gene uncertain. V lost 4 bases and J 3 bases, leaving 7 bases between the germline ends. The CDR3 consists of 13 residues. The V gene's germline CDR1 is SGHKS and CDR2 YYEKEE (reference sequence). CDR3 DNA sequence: TGTGCCAGCAGCACCACTTCTAATGAAAAACTGTTTTTT. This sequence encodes CASSTTSNEKLFF.

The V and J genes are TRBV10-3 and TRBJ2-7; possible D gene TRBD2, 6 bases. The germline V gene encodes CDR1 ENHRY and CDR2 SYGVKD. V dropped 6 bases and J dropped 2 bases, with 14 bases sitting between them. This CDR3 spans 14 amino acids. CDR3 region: CAIRSGLGTYEQYF. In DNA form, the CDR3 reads TGTGCCATCAGGTCGGGACTCGGTACCTACGAGCAGTACTTC.

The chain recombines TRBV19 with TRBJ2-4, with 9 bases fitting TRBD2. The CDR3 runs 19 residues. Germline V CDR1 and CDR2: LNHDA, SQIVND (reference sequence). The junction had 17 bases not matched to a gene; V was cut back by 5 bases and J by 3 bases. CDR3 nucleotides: TGTGCCAGTAGTTCCCGAGCGGGGGGCGGGTCTGATTTCAAAAACATTCAGTACTTC. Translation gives CASSSRAGGGSDFKNIQYF.